This paragraph reports one T cell receptor (beta chain). CD8 cells classed as naive were CD45RO-negative and positively selected for CCR7, excluding terminally differentiated effector memory CD45RA+ cells. This entry belongs to a study of shared clonotypes between healthy human individuals. V lost 3 bases and J lost 5; bases outside the gene matches: 8. CDR3 length: 15 amino acids. From germline, CDR1 is SGHNT and CDR2 YYREEE (reference sequence). TCRdb's copy holds only in-frame clones and misses some; the assay was immunoSEQ multiplex PCR. The profile shows 1.5 million to 2.5 million clones, around 96% of them singletons.

The clonotype was recovered from a man between 18 and 29 years old in good health. This rearrangement joins TRBV5-4 to TRBJ2-5; 9 bases align to TRBD1. The sample consisted of naive CD8+ T cells sorted from blood. The CDR3 region has the DNA TGTGCCAGCAGCTGGCCGGGGACAGGGACGGAGACCCAGTACTTC. This sequence encodes CASSWPGTGTETQYF.